The clone carrying this TCR beta chain was counted at least ten times. Its antigen remains unknown. This entry belongs to a study of human T cells and chemical hapten exposure. Study as a whole: Across samples, TCR yields varied, mostly owing to small differences in pooled library volumes. Study outcomes and limitations: Among TCRs, those above 1 in 1000 frequency were unaffected by DPC sensitization.

From germline, CDR1 is SQVTM and CDR2 ANQGSEA. The CDR3 runs to 15 residues. V was trimmed by 2 bases and J by 2 bases, leaving 14 bases between them. Separate cDNA molecules received unique molecular identifiers, which the library attached to them. TCRdb called the 5' RACE reads again in MiXCR, with one record for every CDR3 protein. The table records around 82,000 distinct CDR3 sequences, more than 7% of them present only once. Whole blood, unfractionated, served as the material for total RNA extraction. The chain employs TRBV29-1 and TRBJ2-3; D possibly matches TRBD1 or TRBD2 (7 bases each). This clonotype was obtained from a male donor in good health. CDR3 sequence reads: CSVEQGGGPTDTQYF. CDR3 bases: TGCAGCGTTGAACAGGGGGGGGGGCCCACAGATACGCAGTATTTT.